The 9 T cell receptor beta chains below come from one sample, sequenced in a study of Ad26.COV2.S vaccination and SARS-CoV-2 variants. Some clones are missing from TCRdb's copy, which holds only in-frame ones; the method was immunoSEQ multiplex PCR. Counted here are about 460,000 clones, 89% occurring once; the ten biggest clones make up 1.7%. This sample's treatment: around 19 received Ad26.COV2.S at low or high dose, single or two shots; roughly five received placebo; per-sample allocation not given. At day 63 after the first vaccine or placebo injection, samples were drawn. The sequences come from peripheral blood, collected in a trial of Ad26.COV2.S vaccine versus placebo. The receptors originated from a person aged 18-65 years who received the Ad26.COV2.S COVID-19 vaccine or a placebo.

The genes are TRBV21-1 and TRBJ1-2; TRBD1, the table's D call, was not compared with the DNA. TRBV21-1 is shown as a pseudogene. The CDR3 is 15 amino acids. CDR3 protein: CASSAPGQGEYGYTF. The CDR3 nucleotides read TGTGCCAGCAGCGCGCCGGGACAGGGGGAATATGGCTACACCTTC.

In regard to this clone: One end of the junction is discordant with germline, which a read error may explain. This rearrangement joins TRBV7-7 to TRBJ1-1; the D is unclear. From germline, CDR1 is SSHAT and CDR2 FNYEAQ (reference sequence). The CDR3 spans 13 residues. CDR3 nucleotides: TGTGCTAGCAGCTTAGCGCTGAACACTGAAGCTTTCTTT. Protein sequence: CASSLALNTEAFF.

This chain uses TRBV5-1 with TRBJ2-7; 8 bases are shared with TRBD1. The CDR3 runs to 13 residues. Germline assignment: CDR1 SGHRS and CDR2 YFSETQ. After removal of 5 bases from V and 4 bases from J, the junction contained 5 bases not matched to a gene. The CDR3 region is CASRRTGGYEQYF. CDR3 sequence (DNA): TGCGCCAGCAGACGAACAGGGGGGTACGAGCAGTACTTC.

The table lists this clone with a count of one. This sequence joins TRBV19 and TRBJ1-1; 11 nucleotides agree with TRBD1. Germline V gene lookup returns CDR1 LNHDA and CDR2 SQIVND (reference sequence). The junction had 4 bases not matched to a gene; V was cut back by 0 bases and J by 7 bases. This CDR3 region has 15 residues. DNA of the CDR3: TGTGCCAGTAGTATAGACCGGGACAGGGGGTTTGAAGCTTTCTTT. Translation gives CASSIDRDRGFEAFF.

V usage is TRBV9 and J usage is TRBJ2-2, with D tentatively TRBD1 or TRBD2 (5 bases each). Looked up from germline, CDR1 is SGDLS and CDR2 is YYNGEE. Trimming removed 0 bases at V and 1 base at J, with 19 bases between. The CDR3 totals 19 residues. CDR3 protein: CASSVDPAAGTVNTGELFF. The DNA for the CDR3 is TGTGCCAGCAGCGTAGACCCAGCCGCCGGGACCGTGAACACCGGGGAGCTGTTTTTT.

The chain combines TRBV12-2 with TRBJ1-6; TRBD1 is the table's D call, not checked against the DNA. TRBV12-2 is a documented pseudogene. CDR3 size: 16 residues. The DNA for the CDR3 is TGTGCAAGTCGCTGGGACAATCGGGTCCAACGTGCACCCCTCCACTTT. It specifies CASRWDNRVQRAPLHF.

This clone was observed once. The V gene is TRBV6-2 or TRBV6-3, the J gene TRBJ2-5; possible D gene TRBD1, 5 bases. The CDR3 loop spans 14 amino acids. CDR1 MNHEY and CDR2 SVGEGT come from the germline V gene. The V end was cut by 0 bases, the J end by 7 bases, with 12 bases between. CDR3 amino acids: CASSYSRTTGTQYF. CDR3 coding DNA: TGTGCCAGCAGTTACTCCAGGACCACAGGGACCCAGTACTTC.

J is TRBJ2-1 and V is TRBV4-3; D may correspond to TRBD1 or TRBD2 (6 bases each). The V gene's germline CDR1 is LGHNA and CDR2 YSLEER. Between the trimmed V and J ends, which lost 0 bases and 0 bases, there was a span of 12 bases. There are 17 residues in the CDR3. CDR3 loop: CASSQDLGGYSYNEQFF. For the CDR3, the DNA is TGCGCCAGCAGCCAAGATCTCGGGGGCTACTCCTACAATGAGCAGTTCTTC.

The chain carries TRBV14 and TRBJ2-7, with TRBD2 matching 9 bases. CDR3 length: 16 residues. V was pared by 3 bases and J by 0 bases, with 6 bases of the junction left unmatched. CDR1 SGHDN and CDR2 FVKESK come from the germline V gene. CDR3 sequence: CASSHLSSGVSYEQYF. For the CDR3, the DNA is TGTGCCAGCAGCCACCTATCTAGCGGGGTCTCCTACGAGCAGTACTTC.